This T cell receptor beta chain is drawn from a study of cytomegalovirus exposure and HLA in healthy donors (dated by TCRdb to 2015 to 2018). About the investigation overall: An earlier analysis of approximately 590 of the donors reported about 290 Gb of sequence data and 117 million unique TCR beta sequences from around 200 million T cells. An early release covering some 640 HLA-typed donors comprised about 290 gigabases of sequencing data and tens of millions of unique TCR sequences. Among the roughly 390 genotyped donors, around 79% belonged to the genetic ancestry cluster associated with self-reported Caucasian donors. The aim of the study was to test whether cataloging public T cell receptors could identify signatures of past pathogen exposure. Using immunosequencing, the study profiled T cell repertoires from about 650 subjects and related those repertoires to cytomegalovirus serostatus. In addition to the first cohort of approximately 670 subjects, a separate validation cohort of 120 different subjects was used. High-throughput TCR immunosequencing, statistical association of individual TCRs with disease status, and machine learning were combined to predict cytomegalovirus infection status. To study patterns of TCR occurrence, a later analysis re-analyzed previously published TCR beta repertoires from around 700 donors and added high-resolution HLA genotyping. The later analysis used no new phenotypic data to find candidate immune exposures, relying instead on TCR beta sequences and their occurrence across donors. In an earlier analysis of 587 of the donors, high-throughput TCR beta sequencing was used to judge whether each TCR beta V gene segment behaved as functional or pseudogenic. Donor age, sex, ethnicity and CMV serostatus were collected together with the repertoire data. In a later genetic analysis, genome-wide SNP genotypes for about 65% of the roughly 670 donors were used, and that subset was treated as a discovery cohort. All discovery cohort repertoires had been generated on a single sequencing platform. Class I and class II HLA loci were covered by the typing at four-digit resolution. Typing coverage varied by locus: roughly 629-640 donors for A, B, C, DRB1 and DQB1; more than 500 for DQA1; about 570 for DPA1; some 470 for DPB1. Four or five DR-DQ haplotypes were handled as single units for association and clustering because linkage in the cohort was strong. Across some 400 genotyped donors of the cohort, an average of about 200,000 unique TCR beta nucleotide sequences per donor were sequenced, and around 20% of those sequences were non-productive.

In total, 630 or so healthy bone marrow donors made up the cohort. At the time of sampling, all cohort members were nominally healthy, though unrecorded immune exposures were likely present. The donor tested CMV seropositive, placing the donor among the 289 seropositive members of the cohort. Each donor provided a peripheral blood sample, and peripheral blood mononuclear cells were used for TCR beta sequencing. The Qiagen DNeasy Blood Extraction Kit was used to extract genomic DNA from the blood cell samples. Preparation of the library involved the immunoSEQ multiplex PCR assay. The multiplex PCR relied on a mix of 60 forward primers for TCR Vbeta segments and 13 reverse primers for TCR Jbeta segments. A multiplex PCR assay on genomic DNA amplified the CDR3 region of rearranged TCR beta genes. On the Illumina HiSeq System, the amplified TCR beta libraries were sequenced as 87-base-pair reads. As for how the authors treated the data: A later analysis counted some 74 million unique TCR beta chains across the 700 or so repertoires, and roughly 10 million of these chains were shared by at least two donors. A nearest-neighbor algorithm error-corrected the raw reads and collapsed the reads into unique sequences, merging closely related sequences to remove PCR and sequencing errors. To assign V, D and J gene segments, CDR3 sequences were aligned to IMGT reference sequences. For a sequence to be retained, a match of at least six nucleotides was required to both a V gene segment and a J gene segment. A rearrangement was called productive if the CDR3 had no stop codons and remained in frame with V and J, and every other rearrangement was called non-productive. Following IMGT convention, CDR3 was defined as the stretch from the second conserved V-encoded cysteine up to the conserved J-encoded phenylalanine. The earlier analysis of some 550 of the donors excluded any sequence lacking an unambiguous match to a single V gene segment. An earlier analysis of over 450 of the donors classified V segments as functional when productive rearrangements were above 56.7% and as segregating when the standard deviation between donors was above 5%. A statistical classification framework was built for diagnosing cytomegalovirus status from the catalog of TCR beta chain sequences. In a later analysis, TCR nucleotide sequences were compared against IMGT/GENE-DB human TR gene sequences so that V and J genes could be assigned. A later analysis assigned CDR3 sequences and most-parsimonious VDJ recombination scenarios with the TCRdist pipeline. In a later analysis, each TCR beta chain was defined by its CDR3 amino acid sequence together with its V-gene family, and reads lacking a unique V-gene family were excluded. To address suspected cross-contamination and a sequencing artifact, a later analysis removed a few hundred highly shared, low-generation-probability nucleotide sequences. A later analysis calculated a clonal expansion index for each public chain from normalized within-repertoire ranks of inferred template counts. Generation probabilities in a later analysis came from a VDJ recombination model fitted to out-of-frame rearrangements, and those results were checked against IGoR. In a later analysis, hypergeometric tests were used to score TCR-TCR, TCR-HLA and TCR-CMV co-occurrence, with a repertoire-size bias correction applied to TCR pairs. In a later analysis, false discovery rates were estimated by permuting HLA or CMV assignments 20 times. In a later analysis, co-occurring TCRs were grouped using DBSCAN, with TCRdist sequence similarity added in when clustering inside HLA-allele-positive subsets. For co-occurrence clustering, repertoires with fewer than 30,000 or more than 120,000 public chains were excluded, along with roughly 5 repertoires with anomalous nucleotide sharing. Entries here come from immuneACCESS through TCRdb and include only in-frame sequences with V and J called. Some clones fail to appear in such tables; in the studies checked, an unresolved V gene covers under half of the shortfall, and the cause of the remainder is unknown. From that table come the V and J calls and clone size; the DNA was used to work out D and trimming. The sample data list roughly 82,000 clones, and 70% to 75% of these were observed just once. 6% to 8% of the sample is in the top ten clones.

A distance of 5 bases separates the germline ends of V and J, which lose 0 bases and 0 bases respectively. The CDR3 covers 14 residues, taking in both the cysteine and the phenylalanine. CDR3 DNA only is kept here, 42 bases in frame from base 1. CDR1 SGHKS and CDR2 YYEKEE were looked up in the germline V gene (reference sequence). As for this clone: Its antigen specificity is not known. Base qualities were left out, and no much larger clone turns up one base away.

Results the study describes overall, beyond this receptor: The authors suggested that the approach could potentially be generalized to other disease states and immunological phenotypes. An association between a missense DCLRE1C variant and V-gene and J-gene trimming of TCR beta chains was found in a later genetic analysis and replicated in an independent cohort. Compared with equally common non-associated chains, HLA-associated TCR beta chains in a later analysis were more clonally expanded and had lower generation probabilities. According to a later analysis, most CMV-associated TCR beta chains appeared to be HLA-restricted, and the HLA associations seemed to be driven largely by CMV exposure. The classifier was reported to diagnose cytomegalovirus status with high specificity and sensitivity in both the original and validation cohorts. Strong co-occurrence of HLA alleles, especially DR and DQ, made assigning TCR associations to individual alleles difficult. Immune exposure information for the cohort was limited to CMV serostatus. Sequencing depth was assumed to be roughly uniform across donors in the presence/absence analyses, though that assumption may not hold. In a later genetic analysis, fewer N-insertions in productive TCRs were reported among donors in an Asian-associated ancestry cluster than the 666-donor mean. Some IMGT-functional V segments, including TRBV6-2 and TRBV6-3, could not be told apart with the 87-base-pair reads, so those segments were excluded. In a later analysis, several top co-occurrence clusters were reported to appear linked to parvovirus B19, influenza, CMV and Epstein-Barr virus. Linkage disequilibrium might explain the correlated functional status among segregating V segments, but an unknown experimental factor could not be ruled out. Approximately 16 rarely observed V segments, including chromosome 9 orphons, were excluded from the earlier analysis of some 590 of the donors because counts were too low. A further reported finding was that TCR beta sequences accurately predicted the HLA-A and HLA-B alleles for most subjects in the first cohort. An earlier analysis of some 590 of the donors showed that most TCR beta V segments appeared in productive rearrangements either about 87% or about 30% of the time, which broadly matched IMGT annotations. In vitro tests confirmed that a few of the cytomegalovirus-associated TCR beta chains recognize cytomegalovirus antigens. In a later analysis, the rate of TCR association differed among HLA loci, with DRB1 alleles having the most associated TCRs and HLA-C alleles having the fewest. Because some donors lacked HLA typing at each locus, the association tests relied only on the typed subset. The study listed 150 to 200 TCR beta chains as associated with cytomegalovirus. The cohort was sequenced for TCR beta chains only, and without alpha or paired-chain data the features that could be detected were limited. Most TCR sequences were observed very rarely across donors, whereas some public TCRs were present in many individuals. Specific HLA alleles were associated with 15,000 to 20,000 TCR beta sequences at a false discovery rate of 0.05 in a later analysis. The sequencing pipeline was judged likely to have produced a cluster of highly shared sequence variants as a technical artifact.

The chain is encoded by TRBV5-5 joined to TRBJ2-3; possibly the D gene is TRBD1, per 5 matching bases. The specimen sequenced was PBMCs. This receptor was identified in a woman between 50 and 59 years old in good health and CMV-seropositive. The DNA reads TGTGCCAGCAGCTTGGACAGGAGCACAGATACGCAGTATTTT. The encoded protein is CASSLDRSTDTQYF.